The clone carrying this T cell receptor beta chain turned up a few times. The entry originates in a study of blood T cell repertoires in COVID-19. This CDR3 comprises 17 residues. Trimming shortened V by 1 base and J by 1 base, and 13 bases separated the two germline ends. Germline CDR1 and CDR2: SEHNR and FQNEAQ (reference sequence). Recruitment covered 25 or so US areas and drew participants whose ages spanned about 18 to 95 years. Cohort assignment relied on participant-reported clinical history. Cohort 3 recovery required two negative PCRs, clearance, or symptom resolution. Under the authors' procedure: Estimation of nucleated cell counts was performed using reference gene primer amplification. Some clones are missing from TCRdb's copy, which holds only in-frame ones; the method was immunoSEQ multiplex PCR. That table furnishes V, J and clone size, whereas the DNA furnished D and trimming. The sample includes 190,000 or so clones, 85% of them seen just once.

This sequence joins TRBV7-9 and TRBJ1-4; possible D gene TRBD1, 5 bases. This receptor was identified in a man aged 35 to 55 who had recovered from COVID-19. Sequenced material: PBMCs or T cells enriched from blood (not recorded which). The CDR3 coding sequence is TGTGCCAGCAGCTTAGAAAGAGGTCAGGGAACTAATGAAAAACTGTTTTTT. Amino acid sequence: CASSLERGQGTNEKLFF. Looking up the rest from reference TRBV7-9 and TRBJ1-4 gives the full variable domain: DTGVSQNPRHKITKRGQNVTFRCDPISEHNRLYWYRQTLGQGPEFLTYFQNEAQLEKSRLLSDRFSAERPKGSFSTLEIQRTEQGDSAMYLCASSLERGQGTNEKLFFGSGTQLSVL.